This TCR beta chain was recovered during a study of CD8 T cells in Susac syndrome. After extraction with the RNeasy kit, about 0.45 to 1 ug of the RNA was reverse transcribed using random hexamers. Amplification of TCR beta CDR3 used immunoSEQ multiplex PCR across 54 Vbeta and 13 Jbeta. MiXCR was run by TCRdb on the immunoSEQ multiplex PCR reads, yielding one entry per CDR3 protein. Of under 150,000 distinct CDR3 sequences listed, about 94% are singletons. Findings and limits, study-wide: The TCR sequencing and HLA analysis in the study involved a relatively small number of individuals, as the study acknowledged.

About this clonotype: No antigen is known for it.

CD8+ and CD4+ blood T cells underwent TCR beta sequencing. Isolation of CD8+ and CD4+ T cells was performed negatively, whereas enrichment of TEMRA cells was done by FACS. Between the trimmed V and J ends, which lost 6 bases and 0 bases, there was a span of 9 bases. The V gene's germline CDR1 is LGHNA and CDR2 YNFKEQ. The CDR3 length is 13 residues. The source of this sequence is a human donor in good health. The chain combines TRBV4-2 with TRBJ2-7, with D unclear. The specimen sequenced was CD8+ T cells from PBMCs. CDR3 DNA sequence: TGTGCCAGCAGGGCGGTGAACTCCTACGAGCAGTACTTC. Its translation is CASRAVNSYEQYF.